The next 7 T cell receptor beta chains were all read from a single sample in a study of T cells in Graves' hyperthyroidism and ophthalmopathy. Amplification of TCR beta CDR3 regions used RNA as the template. The primer set for the first-round RT-PCR of the TCR CDR3 was HTBI. From the multiplex PCR reads, TCRdb called clonotypes with MiXCR, one entry per CDR3 protein. Here the sample spans hundreds of thousands of distinct CDR3 sequences, just under 20% being singletons. The sample was blood. The receptor source for this set is a middle-aged man with Graves' ophthalmopathy.

The chain recombines TRBV7-9 with TRBJ1-1, with 8 bases matching TRBD1. Germline CDR1 SEHNR, CDR2 FQNEAQ (reference sequence). The CDR3 consists of 12 residues. The V and J ends lost 8 bases and 7 bases, in that order; junction bases with no gene match: 6. CDR3 nucleotides: TGTGCCAGCGGATCAGGGGGCTTTGAAGCTTTCTTT. It translates to CASGSGGFEAFF.

This clonotype was detected many times. V and J are TRBV15 and TRBJ1-3; maybe TRBD1 (5 bases). Germline CDR1 and CDR2: LNHNV and YYDKDF (reference sequence). V was clipped by 0 bases and J by 7 bases, with 13 bases between them. The CDR3 covers 15 residues. The DNA for the CDR3 is TGTGCCACCAGCAGAGATCGGGACCCCGGGAACACCATATATTTT. This codes for CATSRDRDPGNTIYF.

This clonotype came up a few times. V and J are TRBV7-9 and TRBJ2-7; 7 bases fit TRBD1. Germline V gene sequence: CDR1 SEHNR, CDR2 FQNEAQ (reference sequence). The CDR3 loop spans 14 amino acids. The V segment lost 2 bases and the J segment 3 bases; nucleotides outside the gene matches: 4. Here the CDR3 DNA reads TGTGCCAGCAGCTTACGGGACAGCCGCTACGAGCAGTACTTC. Translation gives CASSLRDSRYEQYF.

In its sample, this clonotype was seen many times. This chain joins TRBV30 and TRBJ1-2; D is uncertain. V was shortened by 0 bases and J by 5 bases, with 16 bases between the two germline ends. Germline CDR1 is GTSNPN and CDR2 is SVGIG (reference sequence). CDR3 length: 15 amino acids. The CDR3 loop reads CAWSVGRRDGYGYTF. DNA for the CDR3: TGTGCCTGGAGTGTCGGTAGAAGGGATGGGTATGGCTACACCTTC.

The genes are TRBV28 and TRBJ1-5; D is perhaps TRBD1 (6 bases). The CDR3 spans 16 residues. Trimming took 6 bases from V and 0 from J, leaving 15 bases between them. CDR1 and CDR2 (germline): MDHEN, SYDVKM. The chain's CDR3 is CASSPPRGYSNQPQHF. CDR3 sequence (DNA): TGTGCCAGCAGCCCTCCCAGGGGATATAGCAATCAGCCCCAGCATTTT.

The CDR3 DNA is TGCAGTGCTAGAGATGTCCGGACACGCACAGATACGCAGTATTTT. The encoded protein is CSARDVRTRTDTQYF. The chain recombines TRBV20-1 with TRBJ2-3, with TRBD1 as a possible D gene (5 bases). The CDR3 is 15 residues long. Trimming stripped 0 bases from V and 1 base from J, with 11 bases between. Germline values: CDR1 DFQATT, CDR2 SNEGSKA (reference sequence).

This clonotype was observed a few times. The chain employs TRBV27 and TRBJ2-3; perhaps TRBD1 as D (6 bases). Germline lookup yields CDR1 MNHEY and CDR2 SMNVEV (reference sequence). With 6 bases removed from V and 4 bases from J, the gap between germline ends came to 11 bases. The length of the CDR3 is 13 residues. The CDR3 DNA is TGTGCCAGCAGATTACAGGGTGCAGATACGCAGTATTTT. Its protein product is CASRLQGADTQYF.